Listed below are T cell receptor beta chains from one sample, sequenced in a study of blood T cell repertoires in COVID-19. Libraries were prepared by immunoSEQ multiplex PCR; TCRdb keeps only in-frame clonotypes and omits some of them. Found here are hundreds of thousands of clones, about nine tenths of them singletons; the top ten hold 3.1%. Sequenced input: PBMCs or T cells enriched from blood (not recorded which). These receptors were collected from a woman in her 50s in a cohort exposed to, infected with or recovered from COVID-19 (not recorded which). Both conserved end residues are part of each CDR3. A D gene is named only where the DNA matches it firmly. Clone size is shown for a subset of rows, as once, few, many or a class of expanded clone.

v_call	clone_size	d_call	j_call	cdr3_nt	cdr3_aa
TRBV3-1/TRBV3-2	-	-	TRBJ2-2	TGTGCCAGCAGCTACCAGGGGACCGGGGAGCTGTTTTTT	CASSYQGTGELFF
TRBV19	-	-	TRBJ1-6	TGTGCCAGTAGTCGGACCGAGGGTTCACCCCTCCACTTT	CASSRTEGSPLHF
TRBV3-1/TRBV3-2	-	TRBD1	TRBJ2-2	TGTGCCAGCAGCCCCCGGACAGGGGGAGGCACCGGGGAGCTGTTTTTT	CASSPRTGGGTGELFF
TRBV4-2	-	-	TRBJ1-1	TGTGCCAGCAGCCATCCAGTTGACACTGAAGCTTTCTTT	CASSHPVDTEAFF
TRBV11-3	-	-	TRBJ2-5	TGTGCCAGCAGCTGGGGCGAGAGAGAGACCCAGTACTTC	CASSWGERETQYF
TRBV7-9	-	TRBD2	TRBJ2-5	TGTGCCAGCAGCTTATCCGGACTAGGAATGTACCAAGAGACCCAGTACTTC	CASSLSGLGMYQETQYF
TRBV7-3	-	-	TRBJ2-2	TGTGCCAGCAGCTTATTAGGGAGACACACCGGGGAGCTGTTTTTT	CASSLLGRHTGELFF
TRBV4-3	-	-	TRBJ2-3	TGCGCCAGCAGCCCTTACACTCAGGGGACATCAGATACGCAGTATTTT	CASSPYTQGTSDTQYF
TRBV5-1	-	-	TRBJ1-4	TGCGCCAGCAGCTTGGGTTTCGGGGCAACTAATGAAAAACTGTTTTTT	CASSLGFGATNEKLFF
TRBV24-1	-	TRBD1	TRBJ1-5	TGTGCCATCGGGGGTCAGGGGGCGAATCAGCCCCAGCATTTT	CAIGGQGANQPQHF
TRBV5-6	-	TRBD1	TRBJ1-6	TGTGCCAGCAGCTTGTGGGACAGGGATAATTCACCCCTCCACTTT	CASSLWDRDNSPLHF
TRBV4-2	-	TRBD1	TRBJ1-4	TGTGCCAGCGGACAAAAAACCGGGACAGGGAGGGAAAAACTGTTTTTT	CASGQKTGTGREKLFF
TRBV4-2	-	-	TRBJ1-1	TGTGCCAGCAGCCAAGTGGTTGGAGCGGGGAACACTGAAGCTTTCTTT	CASSQVVGAGNTEAFF
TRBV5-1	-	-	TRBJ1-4	TGCGCCAGCACCGCAGGGTGGGGTAATGAAAAACTGTTTTTT	CASTAGWGNEKLFF
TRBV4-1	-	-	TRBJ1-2	TGCGCCAGCAGCCAAGATCCCATTAACTATGGCTACACCTTC	CASSQDPINYGYTF
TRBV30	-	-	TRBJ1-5	TGTGCCTGGACCTTACGGGGTATCGGGCAGCCCCAGCATTTT	CAWTLRGIGQPQHF
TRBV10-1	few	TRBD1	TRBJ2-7	TGCGCCAGCAGTAAGGGACAGTCCTACGAGCAGTACTTC	CASSKGQSYEQYF
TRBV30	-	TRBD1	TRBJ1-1	TGTGCCTGGAGCGGGACAGGGCCCACTGAAGCTTTCTTT	CAWSGTGPTEAFF
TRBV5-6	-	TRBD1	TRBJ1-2	TGTGCCAGCAGCTTGAGAACGGGCAGGGGGTATGGCTACACCTTC	CASSLRTGRGYGYTF
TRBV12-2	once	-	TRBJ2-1	TGTGCAAGTCGCTTAGGAAGCGGGATGAGCTCCTACAATGAGCAGTTCTTC	CASRLGSGMSSYNEQFF
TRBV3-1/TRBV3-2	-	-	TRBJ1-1	TGTGCCAGCAGCCAAGACTTGGTGGCCATGAACACTGAAGCTTTCTTT	CASSQDLVAMNTEAFF
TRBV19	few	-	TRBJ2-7	TGTGCCAGTAGTATAGGGCAGGGCACCTACGAGCAGTACTTC	CASSIGQGTYEQYF
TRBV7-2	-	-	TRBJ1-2	TGTGCCAGCAGCCCATCCCACAGGGCCCGAGGCTATGGCTACACCTTC	CASSPSHRARGYGYTF
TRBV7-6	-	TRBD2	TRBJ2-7	TGTGCCAGCAGCCCAGGACTAGCTTTAACCTACGAGCAGTACTTC	CASSPGLALTYEQYF
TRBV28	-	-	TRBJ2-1	TGTGCCTCCTCCCGCCCCACTTACAATGAGCAGTTCTTC	CASSRPTYNEQFF
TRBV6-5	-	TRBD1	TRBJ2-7	TGTGCCAGCAGGTACCAGTGGGACAGGGCCTTTAACGAGCAGTACTTC	CASRYQWDRAFNEQYF
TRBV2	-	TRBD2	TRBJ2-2	TGTGCCAGCAGTGGGATTGGGACTAGCGGGGGGATTACCGGGGAGCTGTTTTTT	CASSGIGTSGGITGELFF
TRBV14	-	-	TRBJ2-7	TGTGCCAGCAGCGGCTGGGGACTGAGATATCCCTACGAGCAGTACTTC	CASSGWGLRYPYEQYF
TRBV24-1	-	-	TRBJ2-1	TGTGCCACCAGGTCAGGGGTGGATGAGCAGTTCTTC	CATRSGVDEQFF
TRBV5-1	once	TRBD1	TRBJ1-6	TGCGCCAGCTCCGGGGACAGTTTCATTTCACCCCTCCACTTT	CASSGDSFISPLHF
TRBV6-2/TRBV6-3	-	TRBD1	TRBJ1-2	TGTGCCACCAACCCGTGGACAGGCTCTGGCTACACCTTC	CATNPWTGSGYTF
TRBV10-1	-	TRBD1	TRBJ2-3	TGCGCCAGCATTGGGACAGGGGGCTATTCTAGCACAGATACGCAGTATTTT	CASIGTGGYSSTDTQYF
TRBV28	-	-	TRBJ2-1	TGTGCCAGCAGTTCGCTCTGGACAGCCTACAATGAGCAGTTCTTC	CASSSLWTAYNEQFF
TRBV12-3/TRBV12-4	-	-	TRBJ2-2	TGTGCCAGCAGTCGACAGGCCGGGGAGCTGTTTTTT	CASSRQAGELFF
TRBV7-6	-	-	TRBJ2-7	TGTGCCAGCAGCTTAGTTGCGGGCGGCGAGCAGTACTTC	CASSLVAGGEQYF
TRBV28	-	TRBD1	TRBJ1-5	TGTGCCAGTTGGGACAGGGATTATCAGCCCCAGCATTTT	CASWDRDYQPQHF
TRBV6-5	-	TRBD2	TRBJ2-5	TGTGCCAGCAGCAGTAGCGGGGACCAAGAGACCCAGTACTTC	CASSSSGDQETQYF
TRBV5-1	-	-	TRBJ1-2	TGCGCCAGCAGCTTGGGAACAGTTGATGGCTACACCTTC	CASSLGTVDGYTF
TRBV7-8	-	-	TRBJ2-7	TGTGCCAGCAGCTTAGGTGGGGAGCAATACGAGCAGTACTTC	CASSLGGEQYEQYF
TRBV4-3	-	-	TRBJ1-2	TGCGCCAGCAGCCAAGACAGGGCTGGCACCTATGGCTACACCTTC	CASSQDRAGTYGYTF
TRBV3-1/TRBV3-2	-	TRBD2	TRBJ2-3	TGTGCCAGCAGCCGGAGCGGGGGGAGTCCAGATACGCAGTATTTT	CASSRSGGSPDTQYF
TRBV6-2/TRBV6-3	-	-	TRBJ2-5	TGTGCCAGCAGCCTCGGAGGCGCGGTTGAGACCCAGTACTTC	CASSLGGAVETQYF
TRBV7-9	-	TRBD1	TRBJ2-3	TGTGCCAGCAGCCCACGAATGGCAGGGGGTTCCTCAGATACGCAGTATTTT	CASSPRMAGGSSDTQYF
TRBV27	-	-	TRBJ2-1	TGTGCCAGCAGCAAGGAGAGCTCCTACAATGAGCAGTTCTTC	CASSKESSYNEQFF
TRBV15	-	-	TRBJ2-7	TGTGCCACCAGCAGAGCGGGGAACTACGAGCAGTACTTC	CATSRAGNYEQYF
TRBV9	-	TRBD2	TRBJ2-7	TGTGCCAGCAGCGTAGGGCTGGGCGGGGGGCCCTACGAGCAGTACTTC	CASSVGLGGGPYEQYF
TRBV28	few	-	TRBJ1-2	TGTGCCAGCGACACAGGGCTCTATGGCTACACCTTC	CASDTGLYGYTF
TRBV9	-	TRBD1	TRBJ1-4	TGTGCCAGCAGCTTTCGGGACAGTGCAACTAATGAAAAACTGTTTTTT	CASSFRDSATNEKLFF
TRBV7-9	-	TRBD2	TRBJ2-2	TGTGCCAGCAGGTTCCGGGACTATAACACCGGGGAGCTGTTTTTT	CASRFRDYNTGELFF
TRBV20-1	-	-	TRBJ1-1	TGCAGTGCTAGACAGAACACTGAAGCTTTCTTT	CSARQNTEAFF
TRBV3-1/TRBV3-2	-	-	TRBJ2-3	TGTGCCAGCAGCCAAGTGGGGGGTACCACAGATACGCAGTATTTT	CASSQVGGTTDTQYF
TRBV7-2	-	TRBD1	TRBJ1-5	TGTGCCAGCAGCTTCAGGGGGCTGACGCAGCCCCAGCATTTT	CASSFRGLTQPQHF
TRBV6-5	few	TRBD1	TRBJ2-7	TGTGCCAGCCGAACCGGGACAGGGTCGTTCGAGCAGTACTTC	CASRTGTGSFEQYF
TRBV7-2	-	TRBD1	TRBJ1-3	TGTGCCAGCAGCCCCGGACAGGGAAGAGCGTCTGGAAACACCATATATTTT	CASSPGQGRASGNTIYF
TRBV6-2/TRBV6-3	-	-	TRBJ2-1	TGTGCCAGCAGTCCCGGGTATGGGGGGGGGCTACGTTTCTTAACCGGTGAGCAGTTCTTC	CASSPGYGGGLRFLTGEQFF